The T cell receptor beta chain under discussion was sequenced for a study of OX40 agonist ivuxolimab in advanced cancers. About the research overall: Participants, 75% to 90% male, averaged approximately 56 years of age, ranging from about 23 to 90. Study-level points and caveats: The mean number of expanded clones was higher in CD8+ T cells than in CD4+.

TCRdb's copy holds only in-frame clones and misses some; the assay was immunoSEQ multiplex PCR. The sample lists around 90,000 clones, about 87% seen once, with 4.5% to 5.5% in the top ten. In this sample, this clone turned up once. Antigen specificity is unknown. Systemic immunosuppression or autoimmune disease history was grounds to exclude patients. The sequence derives from an adult with an advanced solid tumor such as melanoma, head and neck, liver or kidney cancer. The sample consisted of CD4+ or CD8+ T cells sorted from blood, taken in a trial of the OX40 agonist ivuxolimab.

CDR3 sequence: CASSPDGNEKLFF. For the CDR3, the DNA is TGTGCCAGCAGCCCCGACGGTAATGAAAAACTGTTTTTT. The V and J genes are TRBV2 and TRBJ1-4; no firm D call. This CDR3 is 13 amino acids long. The V end was cut by 6 bases, the J end by 4 bases, with 9 bases between. Germline lookup yields CDR1 SNHLY and CDR2 FYNNEI.